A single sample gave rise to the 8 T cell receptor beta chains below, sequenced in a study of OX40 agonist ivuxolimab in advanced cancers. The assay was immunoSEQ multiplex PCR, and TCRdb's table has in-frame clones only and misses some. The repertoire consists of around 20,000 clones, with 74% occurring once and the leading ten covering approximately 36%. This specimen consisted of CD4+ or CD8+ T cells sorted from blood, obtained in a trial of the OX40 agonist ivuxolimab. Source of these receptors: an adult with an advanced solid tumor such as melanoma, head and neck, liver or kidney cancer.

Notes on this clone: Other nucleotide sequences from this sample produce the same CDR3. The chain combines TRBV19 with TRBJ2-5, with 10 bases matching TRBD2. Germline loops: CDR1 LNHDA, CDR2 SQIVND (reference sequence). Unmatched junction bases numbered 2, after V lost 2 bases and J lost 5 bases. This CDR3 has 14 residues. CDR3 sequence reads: CASSILAGDETQYF. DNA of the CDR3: TGTGCCAGTAGTATACTAGCGGGGGATGAGACCCAGTACTTC.

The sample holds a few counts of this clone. CDR3 nucleotide sequence: TGTGCCAGCAGTTTCTTAGGAGGCGGGTCAGATACGCAGTATTTT. It encodes CASSFLGGGSDTQYF. The chain combines TRBV28 with TRBJ2-3; tentatively, D is TRBD2 (5 bases). Germline CDR1 and CDR2: MDHEN and SYDVKM. CDR3 length: 15 residues. V was cut by 3 bases and J by 4 bases, with 14 bases left in between.

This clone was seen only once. CDR3 in DNA: TGTGCCAGCAGCGCCGCCGGGACTCCACACAATGAGCAGTTCTTC. Translating gives CASSAAGTPHNEQFF. The rearrangement joins TRBV9 to TRBJ2-1; D perhaps matches TRBD2 (6 bases). CDR3 size: 15 residues. Germline V gene lookup returns CDR1 SGDLS and CDR2 YYNGEE. Trimming removed 3 bases at V and 5 bases at J, with 15 bases between.

The CDR3 DNA is TGTGCCAGTAGTATCACTAGCGGGAGTTCCTACAATGAGCAGTTCTTC. Protein: CASSITSGSSYNEQFF. The J gene is TRBJ2-1, the V gene TRBV19, with 11 bases fitting TRBD2. The CDR3 sequence is 16 residues long. Germline V gene sequence: CDR1 LNHDA, CDR2 SQIVND (reference sequence). The ends lost 3 bases at V and 1 base at J; junction bases unmatched: 2.

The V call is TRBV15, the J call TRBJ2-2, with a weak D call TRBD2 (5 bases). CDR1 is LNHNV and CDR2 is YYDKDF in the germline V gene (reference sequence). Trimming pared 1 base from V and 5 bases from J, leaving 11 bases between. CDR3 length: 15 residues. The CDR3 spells CATSRVEGLTGELFF. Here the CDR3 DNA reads TGTGCCACCAGCAGAGTTGAGGGCTTGACCGGGGAGCTGTTTTTT.

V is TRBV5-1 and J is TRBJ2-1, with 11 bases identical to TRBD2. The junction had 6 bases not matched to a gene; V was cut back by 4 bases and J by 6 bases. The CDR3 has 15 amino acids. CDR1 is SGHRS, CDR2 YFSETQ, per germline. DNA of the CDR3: TGCGCCAGCAGCCGCCCCCTAGCGGGAGGCAATGAGCAGTTCTTC. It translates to CASSRPLAGGNEQFF.

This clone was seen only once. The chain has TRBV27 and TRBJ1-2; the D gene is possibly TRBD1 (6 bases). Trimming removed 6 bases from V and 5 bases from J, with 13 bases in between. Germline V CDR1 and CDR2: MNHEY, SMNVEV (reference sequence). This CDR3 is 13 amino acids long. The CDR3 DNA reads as TGTGCCAGCAGGCCTAGAAGGGGGTATGGCTACACCTTC. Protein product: CASRPRRGYGYTF.

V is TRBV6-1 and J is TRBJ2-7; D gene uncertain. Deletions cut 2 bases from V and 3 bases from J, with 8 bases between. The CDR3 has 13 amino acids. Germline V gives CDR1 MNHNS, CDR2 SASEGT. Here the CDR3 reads CASSETTSYEQYF. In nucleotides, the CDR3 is TGTGCCAGCAGTGAAACGACCAGCTACGAGCAGTACTTC.